This T cell receptor beta chain comes out of a study of T cells in Graves' hyperthyroidism and ophthalmopathy. This clonotype was counted ten times or more. V was trimmed by 0 bases and J by 9 bases, leaving 15 bases between them. The germline V gene has CDR1 MNHEY and CDR2 SVGAGI. CDR3 size: 16 residues. Researchers barred patients who had uncontrolled infection, other autoimmune disease, pregnancy or lactation. Amplification of TCR beta CDR3 regions was performed using RNA transcripts as template. The HTBI primer set served for first-round RT-PCR of the TCR CDR3. A single record per CDR3 protein comes from TCRdb applying MiXCR to the multiplex PCR reads. Found here are around 500,000 distinct CDR3 sequences, roughly an eighth of them singletons; the top ten hold around a sixth.

The material sequenced was blood. The chain uses TRBV6-5 and TRBJ1-6, with D possibly matching TRBD1 (6 bases). This clonotype was sampled from a woman between 18 and 29 years old with Graves' hyperthyroidism. CDR3 sequence: CASSYSKVGASSPLHF. The DNA of the CDR3 is TGTGCCAGCAGTTACTCGAAGGTGGGGGCTAGTTCACCCCTCCACTTT.